This entry is about one TCR beta chain. The data were obtained in a study of blood T cell repertoires in COVID-19. With 1 base clipped from V and 3 bases from J, the junction kept 9 bases outside the gene matches. The CDR3 runs 18 residues. The germline CDR1 and CDR2 sequences are LNHDA and SQIVND (reference sequence). The repertoire was sequenced with immunoSEQ multiplex PCR; TCRdb's copy has only in-frame clones and lacks some. The table has 200,000 to 250,000 clones, around 84% seen once. What was sequenced was peripheral blood. The chain couples TRBV19 to TRBJ2-1; 10 bases match TRBD2. This TCR was recovered from a man aged 25 to 40 with active or convalescent COVID-19. The CDR3 DNA follows: TGTGCCAGTAGTATAGGGCAGGGGAGGACTAGCGGCTACAATGAGCAGTTCTTC. Translated: CASSIGQGRTSGYNEQFF.